The sequence of this T cell receptor beta chain was determined in a study of blood T cell repertoires in COVID-19. Study overall: Sources were T cells, B-cell-depleted T cells, or PBMCs; the material itself was cDNA or gDNA.

Libraries were prepared by immunoSEQ multiplex PCR; TCRdb keeps only in-frame clonotypes and omits some of them. Of about 150,000 clones detected, just under 80% appear once; the ten largest clones hold approximately 15%. The CDR3 loop spans 14 amino acids. J lost 3 bases, V lost 4 bases, and 7 bases had no gene match. The germline V gene encodes CDR1 SGHRS and CDR2 YFSETQ. The receptor was derived from a woman older than 75 with acute or convalescent COVID-19. The rearrangement links TRBV5-1 to TRBJ2-7, with TRBD1 identical over 7 bases. Material for sequencing was peripheral blood. CDR3 loop: CASSQGQEFYEQYF. The DNA of the CDR3 is TGCGCCAGCAGCCAAGGACAGGAGTTCTACGAGCAGTACTTC. Looking up the rest from reference TRBV5-1 and TRBJ2-7 gives the full variable domain: KAGVTQTPRYLIKTRGQQVTLSCSPISGHRSVSWYQQTPGQGLQFLFEYFSETQRNKGNFPGRFSGRQFSNSRSEMNVSTLELGDSALYLCASSQGQEFYEQYFGPGTRLTVT.